This TCR beta chain was profiled in a study of T cells in Graves' hyperthyroidism and ophthalmopathy. Turning to the study itself: Peripheral blood was acquired at first diagnosis, ahead of any therapy whatsoever.

This clonotype was counted only a few times. TCR beta CDR3 regions were amplified from RNA. The TCR CDR3 first-round RT-PCR relied on the HTBI primer set. TCRdb processed the multiplex PCR reads anew with MiXCR; each CDR3 protein has one entry. The data show approximately 200,000 distinct CDR3 sequences, approximately 20% seen once. The V gene end was trimmed by 4 bases and the J gene end by 12 bases; junction bases not matched to a gene: 11. The V gene's germline CDR1 is SGHRS and CDR2 YFSETQ. This CDR3 is 13 amino acids long. The rearrangement uses TRBV5-1 and TRBJ2-5; 8 bases fit TRBD2. The source is a man between 35 and 55 years old with Graves' hyperthyroidism. Sequencing was carried out using blood. DNA for the CDR3: TGCGCCAGCAGCCTACCCCGGCGGGGGGTGGAGTACTTC. Its translation is CASSLPRRGVEYF.